Listed here are 25 T cell receptor beta chains from one sample, sequenced in a study of T cell responses to AZD1222 COVID-19 vaccine. The table came from immunoSEQ multiplex PCR; TCRdb's copy has only in-frame clones and leaves some out. The data show some 130,000 clones, approximately 90% seen once. The sample here was peripheral blood, taken on day 0 of AZD1222 vaccination. The receptor set was obtained from an adult in good health.

The chain recombines TRBV30 with TRBJ1-4; 7 bases are shared with TRBD1. J was trimmed by 6 bases and V by 3 bases; bases with no gene match: 7. The CDR3 spans 14 residues. Germline V gene sequence: CDR1 GTSNPN, CDR2 SVGIG (reference sequence). Here the CDR3 reads CAWSQTGLDEKLFF. The CDR3 nucleotides are TGTGCCTGGAGCCAGACAGGGTTGGATGAAAAACTGTTTTTT. Full variable domain (missing parts from reference TRBV30 and TRBJ1-4): SQTIHQWPATLVQPVGSPLSLECTVEGTSNPNLYWYRQAAGRGLQLLFYSVGIGQISSEVPQNLSASRPQDRQFILSSKKLLLSDSGFYLCAWSQTGLDEKLFFGSGTQLSVL.

The gene calls are TRBV12-3 or TRBV12-4 and TRBJ1-1; no definite D call. The V and J ends lost 10 bases and 5 bases respectively, with 17 bases between them. This CDR3 is 13 amino acids long. CDR3 sequence (DNA): TGTGCCACCTCCCAGTGGGTGGATACTGAAGCTTTCTTT. Protein product: CATSQWVDTEAFF.

The chain has TRBV5-1 and TRBJ1-5, with D uncertain. Germline CDR1 and CDR2: SGHRS and YFSETQ. The V and J ends lost 0 bases and 6 bases respectively, with 7 bases between them. The CDR3 has 13 amino acids. The CDR3 DNA follows: TGCGCCAGCAGCTTGGATTCCTTTCAGCCCCAGCATTTT. Protein product: CASSLDSFQPQHF.

The chain uses TRBV6-5 and TRBJ1-1; no clear D. This CDR3 is 16 amino acids long. Germline-derived CDR1 and CDR2 are MNHEY and SVGAGI. V shed 4 bases and J shed 1 base, with 16 bases lying between them. The CDR3 here is CASSLPPDGKNTEAFF. DNA of the CDR3: TGTGCCAGCAGTTTACCACCGGACGGCAAGAACACTGAAGCTTTCTTT.

The chain combines TRBV7-3 with TRBJ2-7; TRBD1 matches 7 bases. V shed 5 bases and J 2 bases; nucleotides not matched to a gene: 3. There are 13 residues in the CDR3. Per the germline V gene, CDR1 is SGHTA and CDR2 is FQGTGA. The CDR3 loop reads CASSLTGAYEQYF. The CDR3 coding sequence is TGTGCCAGCAGCCTCACAGGGGCCTACGAGCAGTACTTC.

In this sample, this clone is medium-sized. The chain employs TRBV7-9 and TRBJ2-1; D unresolved. This CDR3 spans 12 amino acids. From germline, CDR1 is SEHNR and CDR2 FQNEAQ (reference sequence). The ends were cut back, 0 bases at V and 12 bases at J, with 9 bases in the middle. Here the CDR3 DNA reads TGTGCCAGCAGCTTAGCGGGCCGAGGGCAGTTCTTC. Translation: CASSLAGRGQFF.

This sequence joins TRBV27 and TRBJ2-5, with 9 nucleotides matching TRBD1. CDR1 and CDR2 from the germline V gene are MNHEY and SMNVEV (reference sequence). The CDR3 has 14 residues. V lost 5 bases to trimming and J lost 4 bases; unmatched junction nucleotides: 5. For the CDR3, the DNA is TGTGCCAGCAGTGACAGGGGGACTTTAGAGACCCAGTACTTC. Residues: CASSDRGTLETQYF.

The chain uses TRBV7-2 and TRBJ2-5, with 12 positions matching TRBD2. The CDR3 consists of 16 residues. Looked up from germline, CDR1 is SGHTA and CDR2 is FQGNSA. J gave up 5 bases and V 4 bases, and 8 bases lay outside the gene matches. CDR3 nucleotides: TGTGCCAGCAGCTCCCGACTAGCGGGAGCTTGGGAGACCCAGTACTTC. Residues: CASSSRLAGAWETQYF.

This clone was found a few times. The V and J genes are TRBV6-9 and TRBJ1-1; D perhaps matches TRBD1 (6 bases). V was clipped by 2 bases and J by 3 bases, with 16 bases between them. The CDR3 consists of 16 residues. CDR1 MNHGY and CDR2 SVAAGI come from the germline V gene. The chain's CDR3 is CASSYATGIWDTEAFF. CDR3 sequence (DNA): TGTGCCAGCAGTTATGCTACAGGGATTTGGGACACTGAAGCTTTCTTT.

The chain recombines TRBV6-2 or TRBV6-3 with TRBJ2-1, with 8 positions matching TRBD2. After removal of 2 bases from V and 8 bases from J, the junction contained 11 bases not matched to a gene. The CDR3 is 16 amino acids. CDR1 is MNHEY and CDR2 is SVGEGT in the germline V gene. The CDR3 loop is CASSYLTAGAFHEQFF. The CDR3 DNA follows: TGTGCCAGCAGTTACCTTACAGCGGGAGCTTTCCATGAGCAGTTCTTC.

About this clone: Other DNA sequences from this sample encode an identical CDR3 as well. The chain recombines TRBV27 with TRBJ2-2, with a weak D call TRBD2 (5 bases). The V end was cut by 5 bases, the J end by 5 bases, with 6 bases between. This CDR3 comprises 12 residues. CDR1 MNHEY and CDR2 SMNVEV come from the germline V gene (reference sequence). CDR3 sequence: CASSPGTGELFF. As DNA, the CDR3 is TGTGCCAGCAGTCCGGGGACCGGGGAGCTGTTTTTT.

This clone occurred many times. This chain uses TRBV19 with TRBJ1-5; no clear D gene. Trimming stripped 5 bases from V and 0 bases from J, with 5 bases between. Germline CDR1 reads LNHDA; CDR2 reads SQIVND (reference sequence). The CDR3 is made up of 13 amino acids. The CDR3 nucleotides are TGTGCCAGTAGTCAGGATAGCAATCAGCCCCAGCATTTT. Encoded protein: CASSQDSNQPQHF.

This clone was seen just once. The J gene is TRBJ2-3, the V gene TRBV5-1, with D possibly TRBD1 on 5 matching bases. Trimming pared 1 base from V and 5 bases from J, leaving 14 bases between. Per the germline V gene, CDR1 is SGHRS and CDR2 is YFSETQ. The CDR3 has 15 residues. The CDR3 DNA follows: TGCGCCAGCAGCTTGATGGCAGGGTCTGGAGATACGCAGTATTTT. As protein: CASSLMAGSGDTQYF.

The chain carries TRBV18 and TRBJ2-3; 7 positions match TRBD2. CDR3 length: 14 amino acids. From germline, CDR1 is KGHSH and CDR2 LQKENI. J lost 6 bases, V lost 0 bases, and 3 bases had no gene match. The CDR3 here is CASSPPGGPDTQYF. CDR3 sequence (DNA): TGTGCCAGCTCACCACCGGGAGGGCCGGATACGCAGTATTTT.

The V and J genes are TRBV5-5 and TRBJ1-3, with 8 bases identical to TRBD1. The CDR3 is 14 amino acids. V lost 5 bases to trimming and J lost 0 bases; unmatched junction nucleotides: 1. Germline V CDR1 and CDR2: SGHKS, YYEKEE (reference sequence). The CDR3 reads CASRDRVSGNTIYF. The CDR3 coding sequence is TGTGCCAGCAGGGACAGGGTCTCTGGAAACACCATATATTTT. The full variable domain, in which reference TRBV5-5 and TRBJ1-3 provide the parts outside the CDR3, is DAGVTQSPTHLIKTRGQQVTLRCSPISGHKSVSWYQQVLGQGPQFIFQYYEKEERGRGNFPDRFSARQFPNYSSELNVNALLLGDSALYLCASRDRVSGNTIYFGEGSWLTVV.

The chain recombines TRBV7-2 with TRBJ1-6; D is uncertain. The CDR3 loop spans 14 amino acids. Trimming cost V 1 base and J 10 bases, with 11 bases left between them. Germline lookup yields CDR1 SGHTA and CDR2 FQGNSA. The CDR3 bases are TGTGCCAGCAGCTTAGAGGGAATCGGATCACCCCTCCACTTT. Translated: CASSLEGIGSPLHF.

This chain uses TRBV28 with TRBJ1-5, with D maybe TRBD1 (6 bases). Germline CDR1 MDHEN, CDR2 SYDVKM. V was pared by 6 bases and J by 4 bases, with 19 bases between. CDR3 length: 16 residues. The CDR3 coding sequence is TGTGCCAGCAGACCCAGAACCGGGACACCTAATCAGCCCCAGCATTTT. It encodes CASRPRTGTPNQPQHF.

The J gene is TRBJ2-7, the V gene TRBV15, with 7 bases that match TRBD2. The germline gives CDR1 LNHNV, CDR2 YYDKDF (reference sequence). CDR3 length: 15 amino acids. V lost 1 base to trimming and J lost 2 bases; unmatched junction nucleotides: 5. In nucleotides, the CDR3 is TGTGCCACCAGCAGAGCGGGGGGTAGGACCTACGAGCAGTACTTC. Residues: CATSRAGGRTYEQYF.

The V gene is TRBV7-6, the J gene TRBJ1-1, with TRBD1 as a possible D gene (6 bases). V was cut by 0 bases and J by 4 bases, with 9 bases left in between. In germline, CDR1 is SGHVS, CDR2 FNYEAQ. The length of the CDR3 is 14 residues. CDR3: CASSLAGGRTEAFF. In DNA, the CDR3 is TGTGCCAGCAGCTTAGCGGGGGGGCGCACTGAAGCTTTCTTT.

This chain links TRBV4-2 with TRBJ2-5; no clear D gene. CDR1 and CDR2 from the germline V gene are LGHNA and YNFKEQ. V shed 1 base and J shed 2 bases, with 8 bases lying between them. There are 14 residues in the CDR3. For the CDR3, the DNA is TGTGCCAGCAGCCAAGCTCGGCCACAAGAGACCCAGTACTTC. This encodes CASSQARPQETQYF.

In its sample, this clone was seen many times. The J gene is TRBJ1-3, the V gene TRBV24-1, with D possibly matching TRBD1 (5 bases). V was shortened by 2 bases and J by 0 bases, with 10 bases between the two germline ends. Looked up from germline, CDR1 is KGHDR and CDR2 is SFDVKD. CDR3 length equals 16 residues. This CDR3 is CATSDSGDLSGNTIYF. The DNA of the CDR3 is TGTGCCACCAGTGATTCTGGGGACCTCTCTGGAAACACCATATATTTT.

This chain uses TRBV9 with TRBJ1-5, with 7 bases that match TRBD1. The germline V gene encodes CDR1 SGDLS and CDR2 YYNGEE. With V trimmed by 3 bases and J by 2 bases, 8 bases remained unmatched. The CDR3 contains 16 residues. The CDR3 DNA is TGTGCCAGCAGCGACGGGACAGCGAGTGGCAATCAGCCCCAGCATTTT. Translated: CASSDGTASGNQPQHF. Filled out from reference TRBV9 and TRBJ1-5, the complete variable domain reads DSGVTQTPKHLITATGQRVTLRCSPRSGDLSVYWYQQSLDQGLQFLIQYYNGEERAKGNILERFSAQQFPDLHSELNLSSLELGDSALYFCASSDGTASGNQPQHFGDGTRLSIL.

J is TRBJ1-1 and V is TRBV18; D is uncertain. Germline V gene sequence: CDR1 KGHSH, CDR2 LQKENI. Between the trimmed V and J ends, which lost 1 base and 0 bases, there was a span of 6 bases. The CDR3 spans 14 residues. The CDR3 DNA is TGTGCCAGCTCACCACAGCGAATGAACACTGAAGCTTTCTTT. This translates into CASSPQRMNTEAFF.

V usage is TRBV4-3 and J usage is TRBJ2-3, with D unresolved. The V gene lost 0 bases and the J gene lost 1 base, with 11 bases spanning the gap. CDR1 is LGHNA, CDR2 YSLEER, per germline. The CDR3 is made up of 16 amino acids. This CDR3 is CASSQDQKSRTDTQYF. CDR3 sequence (DNA): TGCGCCAGCAGCCAAGATCAGAAGAGCCGCACAGATACGCAGTATTTT.

The V gene is TRBV7-9, the J gene TRBJ2-1; D may match TRBD1 or TRBD2 (6 bases each). Trimming pared 0 bases from V and 10 bases from J, leaving 13 bases between. CDR1 is SEHNR and CDR2 is FQNEAQ in the germline V gene (reference sequence). This CDR3 comprises 14 residues. The CDR3 DNA sequence: TGTGCCAGCAGCTTAGCGGGGGGCCTCAACGAGCAGTTCTTC. Translation gives CASSLAGGLNEQFF.